This T cell receptor (beta chain) is from a study of blood T cells in healthy people across ages. This CDR3 comprises 16 residues. V was shortened by 5 bases and J by 4 bases, with 20 bases between the two germline ends. The germline V gene encodes CDR1 MNHEY and CDR2 SMNVEV (reference sequence). A second roughly 6 to 11 cycle PCR used barcoded and J-beta primers. TCRdb re-analysed the 5' RACE reads in MiXCR, keeping a single row per CDR3 protein. This table holds under 1 million distinct CDR3 sequences, 40% to 50% found once. The sample holds a few counts of this clonotype. The gene calls are TRBV27 and TRBJ2-5, with D possibly TRBD2 on 6 matching bases. This clonotype was sampled from a man in his fifties or sixties in good health. Sequencing used blood. CDR3 coding DNA: TGTGCCAGCAGTCCTAGGAAATGGGGGGATCGAGAGACCCAGTACTTC. This gives the protein CASSPRKWGDRETQYF.